This is a list of T cell receptor beta chains from one sample in a study of T cell responses to AZD1222 COVID-19 vaccine. Only in-frame clones appear in the TCRdb table, and some are missing; sequencing was by immunoSEQ multiplex PCR. The data hold around 100,000 clones, with about 91% observed a single time. Material: peripheral blood, obtained on day 0 of AZD1222 vaccination. Receptors were obtained from an adult in good health. CDR3s include the opening cysteine and the closing phenylalanine or tryptophan. A row's size may be missing; if present it is once, few, many or a size class.

j_call clone_size v_call cdr3_aa
TRBJ2-3 NA TRBV30 CAWSVGAGGNTDTQYF
TRBJ2-5 NA TRBV29-1 CSVRTDQETQYF
TRBJ2-7 once TRBV5-4 CASRRTGGDPGEQYF
TRBJ2-5 NA TRBV5-4 CASSFRGGQETQYF
TRBJ1-1 NA TRBV3-1/TRBV3-2 CASSLLGTEAFF
TRBJ1-5 NA TRBV6-6 CASSYPDNQPQHF
TRBJ1-2 NA TRBV3-1/TRBV3-2 CASSQEEGVGYTF
TRBJ1-3 NA TRBV11-2 CASSTGTGVTGNTIYF
TRBJ2-7 NA TRBV6-5 CASSHRQGRAYEQYF
TRBJ1-3 once TRBV28 CASSSNAAGQTIYF
TRBJ2-2 NA TRBV7-3 CASSLLPGQNTGELFF
TRBJ2-3 once TRBV2 CASSTGGNTDTQYF
TRBJ2-3 once TRBV9 CASSVGTTHTDTQYF
TRBJ2-7 few TRBV19 CASSIGGAAYEQYF
TRBJ1-6 NA TRBV7-9 CASSLGTGESSYNSPLHF
TRBJ1-2 NA TRBV9 CASSVHEGTNGYTF
TRBJ2-5 NA TRBV4-2 CASSQRNPSGQETQYF
TRBJ2-3 NA TRBV10-3 CATTSGTTDTQYF
TRBJ2-3 once TRBV5-6 CASSWGSTDTQYF
TRBJ1-1 NA TRBV5-1 CASNDGWNTEAFF
TRBJ1-2 NA TRBV19 CASTTGRNYGYTF